Listed here is a single T cell receptor (beta chain). Its antigen remains unidentified. Produced via immunoSEQ multiplex PCR; TCRdb's table is partial and in-frame only. The profile shows tens of thousands of clones, more than 80% of them singletons. These data originate in a study of OX40 agonist ivuxolimab in advanced cancers. In germline, CDR1 is SGHRS, CDR2 YFSETQ. The CDR3 totals 14 residues. After removal of 3 bases from V and 4 bases from J, the junction contained 0 bases not matched to a gene. Samples of blood were obtained at baseline, on cycle 4 day 1, and on cycle 7 day 1. Findings and limits, study-wide: In a subset of nonresponders, normalized T-cell clonal expansion was also low.

This clonotype was obtained from an adult with an advanced solid tumor such as melanoma, head and neck, liver or kidney cancer. This chain joins TRBV5-1 and TRBJ2-2; 10 positions match TRBD2. The input for sequencing was CD4+ or CD8+ T cells sorted from blood, taken in a trial of the OX40 agonist ivuxolimab. CDR3 sequence reads: CASSWTSGTGELFF. The CDR3 DNA reads as TGCGCCAGCAGCTGGACTAGCGGCACCGGGGAGCTGTTTTTT.